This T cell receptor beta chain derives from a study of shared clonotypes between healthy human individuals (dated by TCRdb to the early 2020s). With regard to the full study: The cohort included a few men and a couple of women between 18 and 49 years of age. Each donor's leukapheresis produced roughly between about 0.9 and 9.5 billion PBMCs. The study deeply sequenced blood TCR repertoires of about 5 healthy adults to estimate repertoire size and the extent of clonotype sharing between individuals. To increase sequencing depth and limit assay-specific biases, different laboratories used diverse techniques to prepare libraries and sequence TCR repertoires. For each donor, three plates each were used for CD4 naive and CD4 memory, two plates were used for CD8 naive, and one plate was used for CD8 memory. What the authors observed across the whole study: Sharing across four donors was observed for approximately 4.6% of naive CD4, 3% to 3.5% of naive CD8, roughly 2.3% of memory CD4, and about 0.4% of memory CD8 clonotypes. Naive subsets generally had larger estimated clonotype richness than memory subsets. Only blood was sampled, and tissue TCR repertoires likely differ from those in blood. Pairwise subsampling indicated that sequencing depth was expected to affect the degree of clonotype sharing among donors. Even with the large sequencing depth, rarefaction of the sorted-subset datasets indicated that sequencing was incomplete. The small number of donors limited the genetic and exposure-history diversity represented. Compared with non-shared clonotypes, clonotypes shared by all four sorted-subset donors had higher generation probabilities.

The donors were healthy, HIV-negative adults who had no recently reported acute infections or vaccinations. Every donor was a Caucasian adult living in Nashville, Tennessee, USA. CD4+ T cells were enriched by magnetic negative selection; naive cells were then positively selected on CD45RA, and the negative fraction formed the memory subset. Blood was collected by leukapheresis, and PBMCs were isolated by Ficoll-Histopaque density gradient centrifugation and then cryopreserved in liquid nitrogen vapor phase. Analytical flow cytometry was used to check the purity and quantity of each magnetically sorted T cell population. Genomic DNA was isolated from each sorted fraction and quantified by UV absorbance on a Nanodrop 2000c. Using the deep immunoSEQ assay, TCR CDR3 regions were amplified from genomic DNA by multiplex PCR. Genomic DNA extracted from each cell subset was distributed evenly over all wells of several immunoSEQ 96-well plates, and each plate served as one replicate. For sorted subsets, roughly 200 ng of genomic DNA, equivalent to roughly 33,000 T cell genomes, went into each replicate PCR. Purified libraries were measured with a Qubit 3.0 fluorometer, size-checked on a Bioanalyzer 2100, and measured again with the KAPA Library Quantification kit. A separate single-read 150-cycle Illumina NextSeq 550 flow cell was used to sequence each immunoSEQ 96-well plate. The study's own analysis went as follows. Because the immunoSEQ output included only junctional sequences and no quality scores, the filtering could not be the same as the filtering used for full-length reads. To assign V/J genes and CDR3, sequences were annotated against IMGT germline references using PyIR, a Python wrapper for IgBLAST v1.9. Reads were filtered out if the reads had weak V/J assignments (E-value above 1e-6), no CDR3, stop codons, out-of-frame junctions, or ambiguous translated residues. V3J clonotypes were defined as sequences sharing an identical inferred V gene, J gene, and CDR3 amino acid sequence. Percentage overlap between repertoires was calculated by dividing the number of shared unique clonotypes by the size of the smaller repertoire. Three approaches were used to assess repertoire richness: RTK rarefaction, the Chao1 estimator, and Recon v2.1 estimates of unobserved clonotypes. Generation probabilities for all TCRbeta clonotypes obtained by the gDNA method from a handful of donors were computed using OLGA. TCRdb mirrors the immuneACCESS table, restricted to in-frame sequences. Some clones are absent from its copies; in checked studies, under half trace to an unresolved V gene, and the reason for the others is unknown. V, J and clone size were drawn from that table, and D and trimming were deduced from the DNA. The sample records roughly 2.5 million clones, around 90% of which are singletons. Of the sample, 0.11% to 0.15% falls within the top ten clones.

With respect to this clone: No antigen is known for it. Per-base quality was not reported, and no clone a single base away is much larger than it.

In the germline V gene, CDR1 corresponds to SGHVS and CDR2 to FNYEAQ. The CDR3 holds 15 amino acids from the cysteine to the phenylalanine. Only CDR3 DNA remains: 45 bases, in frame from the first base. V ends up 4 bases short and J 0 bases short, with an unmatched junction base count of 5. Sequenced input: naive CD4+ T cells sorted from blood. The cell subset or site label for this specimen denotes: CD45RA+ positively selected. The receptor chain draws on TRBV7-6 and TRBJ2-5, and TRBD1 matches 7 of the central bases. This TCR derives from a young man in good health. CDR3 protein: CASSSKGQYQETQYF. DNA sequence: TGTGCCAGCAGCTCAAAGGGACAGTACCAAGAGACCCAGTACTTC. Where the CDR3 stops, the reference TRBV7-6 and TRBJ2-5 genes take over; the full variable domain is GAGVSQSPRYKVTKRGQDVALRCDPISGHVSLYWYRQALGQGPEFLTYFNYEAQQDKSGLPNDRFSAERPEGSISTLTIQRTEQRDSAMYRCASSSKGQYQETQYFGPGTRLLVL.